These 5 T cell receptor beta chains share one sample of origin, sequenced in a study of regulatory T cells in long-lasting Graves disease. Researchers made TCR beta libraries by using iRepertoire HTBI primers and running Arm-PCR on CDR3 regions. Via MiXCR, TCRdb re-called the multiplex PCR reads, giving one row per CDR3 protein. The table includes roughly 450,000 distinct CDR3 sequences, around 22% detected once. Time point denoted: persistent/refractory GD, antithyroid drugs over 5 years with positive TRAb. From RNA extracted from PBMCs, the TCR library was made. Sample: peripheral blood mononuclear cells (PBMCs), taken when the disease was refractory, from a patient treated with antithyroid drugs. These receptors were taken from a female donor with Graves disease.

This clonotype was counted a few times. The chain is built from TRBV6-1 and TRBJ2-7, with 8 bases that match TRBD1. Trimming took 5 bases from V and 4 from J; bases not matched to a gene: 10. This CDR3 contains 15 residues. Germline V gene lookup returns CDR1 MNHNS and CDR2 SASEGT. As DNA, the CDR3 is TGTGCCAGCAGTCGCGGGACAGGCACTACTTACGAGCAGTACTTC. Encoded protein: CASSRGTGTTYEQYF.

V usage is TRBV6-5 and J usage is TRBJ1-6, with D possibly TRBD1 on 6 matching bases. This CDR3 spans 17 amino acids. The germline V gene encodes CDR1 MNHEY and CDR2 SVGAGI. The ends were cut back, 2 bases at V and 10 bases at J, with 21 bases in the middle. The CDR3 bases are TGTGCCAGCAGTTACGGTACAGGGATCGGGGTAAAATCACCCCTCCACTTT. This gives the protein CASSYGTGIGVKSPLHF.

Ten or more counts support this clonotype. The gene calls are TRBV7-9 and TRBJ1-2, with 7 bases identical to TRBD1. With V trimmed by 5 bases and J by 5 bases, 8 bases remained unmatched. The CDR3 runs to 14 residues. Germline values: CDR1 SEHNR, CDR2 FQNEAQ (reference sequence). The CDR3 bases are TGTGCCAGCAGCGCGGGACAGACGCTATATGGCTACACCTTC. It encodes CASSAGQTLYGYTF.

The V call is TRBV20-1, the J call TRBJ2-5; 8 bases fit TRBD2. Germline-derived CDR1 and CDR2 are DFQATT and SNEGSKA (reference sequence). After removal of 0 bases from V and 7 bases from J, the junction contained 10 bases not matched to a gene. This CDR3 comprises 15 residues. The CDR3 loop is CSAREVQGLEGTQYF. The CDR3 DNA follows: TGCAGTGCTAGAGAAGTGCAGGGACTAGAGGGGACCCAGTACTTC.

This clonotype has a handful of counts. The gene calls are TRBV5-6 and TRBJ2-2, with D unresolved. Looked up from germline, CDR1 is SGHDT and CDR2 is YYEEEE. CDR3 length equals 15 residues. V lost 4 bases, J lost 2 bases, and 12 bases lay in between. CDR3 DNA sequence: TGTGCCAGCAGCCCTAGAGCCTCAAACACCGGGGAGCTGTTTTTT. Amino acid sequence: CASSPRASNTGELFF.